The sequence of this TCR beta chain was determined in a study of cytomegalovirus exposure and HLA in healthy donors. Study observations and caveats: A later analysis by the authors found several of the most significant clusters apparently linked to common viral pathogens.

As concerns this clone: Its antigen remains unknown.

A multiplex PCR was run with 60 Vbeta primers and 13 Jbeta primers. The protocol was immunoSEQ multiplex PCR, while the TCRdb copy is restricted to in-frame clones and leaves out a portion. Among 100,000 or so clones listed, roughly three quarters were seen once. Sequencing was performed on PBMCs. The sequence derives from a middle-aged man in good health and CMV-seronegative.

The CDR3 sequence: CASSEAGGRYANEQFF. CDR3 bases: TGTGCCAGCAGTGAGGCAGGGGGTAGGTATGCGAATGAGCAGTTCTTC. The chain uses TRBV25-1 and TRBJ2-1, with TRBD1 matching 7 bases. The ends lost 3 bases at V and 7 bases at J; junction bases unmatched: 12. The CDR3 covers 16 residues. Per germline, CDR1 MGHDK and CDR2 SYGVNS.